One and the same sample provided the 30 T cell receptor beta chains below, sequenced in a study of T cells after yellow fever vaccination. In TCRdb, the 5' RACE reads were re-called with MiXCR into one record per CDR3 protein. The sample holds some 500,000 distinct CDR3 sequences, roughly 13% seen once. The sequencing here drew on PBMCs, taken on the day of the yellow fever booster vaccination. All receptors come from a man younger than 45 who received the YFV17D yellow fever vaccine.

This clonotype showed up just a few times. This chain links TRBV20-1 with TRBJ2-7; 10 nucleotides align to TRBD2. V dropped 3 bases and J dropped 0; count of bases not matched to a gene: 5. Germline V gene lookup returns CDR1 DFQATT and CDR2 SNEGSKA (reference sequence). CDR3 size: 15 residues. The CDR3 region has the DNA TGCAGTGCTAGTTCTCCTAGCGGGAGCTCCTACGAGCAGTACTTC. As protein: CSASSPSGSSYEQYF.

The J gene is TRBJ1-1, the V gene TRBV19; a possible D gene is TRBD1 (6 bases). Trimming cost V 10 bases and J 5 bases, with 20 bases left between them. CDR1 and CDR2 (germline): LNHDA, SQIVND (reference sequence). The CDR3 consists of 14 residues. Here the CDR3 DNA reads TGTGCCACCCTCGGCCAGGGGAGAGGGACTGAAGCTTTCTTT. Its translation: CATLGQGRGTEAFF.

CDR3 bases: TGTGCCAGCAGTGTATGGGGAGCGGGAGGTCGGGACAATGAGCAGTTCTTC. This encodes CASSVWGAGGRDNEQFF. This rearrangement joins TRBV25-1 to TRBJ2-1, with TRBD2 matching over 9 bases. J lost 5 bases, V lost 4 bases, and 12 bases had no gene match. Germline V lookup: CDR1 MGHDK, CDR2 SYGVNS. The CDR3 consists of 17 residues.

This clonotype was seen at least ten times. This sequence joins TRBV12-3 or TRBV12-4 and TRBJ2-7, with TRBD1 identical over 7 bases. Trimming removed 5 bases from V and 6 bases from J; junction bases left unmatched: 4. This CDR3 is built from 12 residues. CDR3 sequence (DNA): TGTGCCAGCAGTCCAGACAGGGTCGAGCAGTACTTC. This codes for CASSPDRVEQYF.

This clonotype was counted between two and nine times. One end of the junction varies from germline; a read error may be responsible. This rearrangement joins TRBV7-8 to TRBJ2-1; 9 nucleotides agree with TRBD2. In germline, CDR1 is SGHVS, CDR2 FQNEAQ. This CDR3 has 17 residues. The CDR3 nucleotides are TGTGCCAGCAGCTCACTCGCATCCGGGACTAGCTACTATGAGCAGTTCTTC. Amino acid sequence: CASSSLASGTSYYEQFF.

This clonotype was counted between two and nine times. V gene TRBV6-2 or TRBV6-3 combines with J gene TRBJ2-6; TRBD1 matches at 8 bases. CDR3 length: 16 amino acids. V was clipped by 6 bases and J by 3 bases; unmatched bases: 7. Germline CDR1 is MNHEY and CDR2 is SVGEGT. The CDR3 DNA reads TGTGCCAGCAGACACCCAGGGGGCAGTGGGGCCAACGTCCTGACTTTC. Protein: CASRHPGGSGANVLTF.

The gene calls are TRBV28 and TRBJ2-5; 10 bases agree with TRBD2. This CDR3 has 17 amino acids. The V and J ends lost 3 bases and 4 bases, in that order; junction bases with no gene match: 11. Germline CDR1 reads MDHEN; CDR2 reads SYDVKM. CDR3 nucleotides: TGTGCCAGCAGTTTCCCGGGGAGCGGGAGGGTCCCAGAGACCCAGTACTTC. It yields the protein CASSFPGSGRVPETQYF.

This clonotype showed up just a few times. V and J are TRBV12-3 or TRBV12-4 and TRBJ2-5; TRBD1 might be the D (7 bases). This CDR3 region has 15 residues. V gave up 6 bases and J gave up 2 bases, with 16 bases separating them. The CDR3 region is CASRPGGQRQETQYF. Here the CDR3 DNA reads TGTGCCAGCAGACCCGGGGGACAGAGACAAGAGACCCAGTACTTC.

This clonotype was detected only a few times. The rearrangement links TRBV14 to TRBJ2-1; no clear D gene. CDR1 is SGHDN, CDR2 FVKESK, per germline. Trimming took 1 base from V and 1 from J, leaving 11 bases between them. The CDR3 covers 16 residues. The CDR3 bases are TGTGCCAGCAGCCAAGTAATGGCGGCTTCCTACAATGAGCAGTTCTTC. Translated, it gives CASSQVMAASYNEQFF.

This clonotype was picked up a small number of times. The J gene is TRBJ2-7, the V gene TRBV20-1; TRBD2 agrees at 12 bases. V lost 3 bases to trimming and J lost 4 bases; unmatched junction nucleotides: 4. Germline V lookup: CDR1 DFQATT, CDR2 SNEGSKA (reference sequence). This CDR3 has 14 amino acids. This CDR3 reads CSARIGLAGYEQYF. The DNA for the CDR3 is TGCAGTGCTAGGATTGGACTAGCGGGATACGAGCAGTACTTC.

This clonotype came up a few times. The chain has TRBV15 and TRBJ2-7, with 13 bases fitting TRBD2. The germline V gene encodes CDR1 LNHNV and CDR2 YYDKDF (reference sequence). V gave up 4 bases and J gave up 6 bases; unmatched junction bases: 18. The CDR3 runs to 19 residues. The CDR3: CATSTHHGLAGVLSSEQYF. The CDR3 DNA reads as TGTGCCACCAGCACCCACCATGGACTAGCGGGAGTACTATCGTCCGAGCAGTACTTC.

In its sample, this clonotype was seen a few times. V usage is TRBV9 and J usage is TRBJ2-5; 9 positions agree with TRBD2. CDR1 is SGDLS, CDR2 YYNGEE, per germline. This CDR3 has 16 amino acids. J gave up 2 bases and V 2 bases, and 7 bases lay outside the gene matches. The CDR3 nucleotides read TGTGCCAGCAGCGTCGCGGCTAGCGGGATGCAAGAGACCCAGTACTTC. This gives the protein CASSVAASGMQETQYF.

This clonotype was counted a few times. The rearrangement joins TRBV5-1 to TRBJ1-5; TRBD1 aligns across 7 bases. Germline V CDR1 and CDR2: SGHRS, YFSETQ. Trimming took 4 bases from V and 5 from J; bases not matched to a gene: 6. The CDR3 runs 14 residues. The CDR3 DNA follows: TGCGCCAGCAGCCCGGGACAGATTGATCAGCCCCAGCATTTT. This gives the protein CASSPGQIDQPQHF.

The J gene is TRBJ2-1, the V gene TRBV5-1; TRBD2 aligns across 10 bases. This CDR3 is 16 amino acids long. CDR1 and CDR2 (germline): SGHRS, YFSETQ. J gave up 7 bases and V 7 bases, and 14 bases lay outside the gene matches. CDR3 sequence (DNA): TGCGCCAGCCCTCCCCCGCCGGGACTAGCGCGGAATGAGCAGTTCTTC. The encoded protein is CASPPPPGLARNEQFF.

This clonotype was counted only a few times. The V call is TRBV7-6, the J call TRBJ2-3; TRBD2 agrees at 8 bases. This CDR3 is 14 amino acids long. The V gene end was trimmed by 7 bases and the J gene end by 3 bases; junction bases not matched to a gene: 6. In germline, CDR1 is SGHVS, CDR2 FNYEAQ. As DNA, the CDR3 is TGTGCCAGCACCAGCGGGAGTATGACAGATACGCAGTATTTT. It specifies CASTSGSMTDTQYF.

This clonotype was seen just once. The chain is built from TRBV10-3 and TRBJ2-1, with D possibly TRBD2 on 6 matching bases. The V gene's germline CDR1 is ENHRY and CDR2 SYGVKD. CDR3 length equals 11 residues. Trimming stripped 11 bases from V and 4 bases from J, with 9 bases between. This CDR3 reads CAVREYNEQFF. For the CDR3, the DNA is TGTGCCGTCCGGGAGTACAATGAGCAGTTCTTC.

The J gene is TRBJ2-7, the V gene TRBV20-1; possibly TRBD2 for D (5 bases). Germline V gene data show CDR1 as DFQATT and CDR2 as SNEGSKA (reference sequence). The germline V and J ends were trimmed by 2 bases and 2 bases, with 22 bases remaining between them. This CDR3 spans 17 amino acids. CDR3 residues: CSARHNGVARIAYEQYF. CDR3 nucleotides: TGCAGTGCTAGACACAACGGCGTAGCGAGGATTGCCTACGAGCAGTACTTC.

The V gene is TRBV7-2, the J gene TRBJ2-1; maybe TRBD2 (5 bases). This CDR3 has 16 amino acids. V was clipped by 3 bases and J by 10 bases, with 22 bases between them. From germline, CDR1 is SGHTA and CDR2 FQGNSA. The CDR3 loop is CASSFSGGTVGIEQFF. Here the CDR3 DNA reads TGTGCCAGCAGCTTTTCCGGCGGAACAGTCGGGATAGAGCAGTTCTTC.

In this sample, this clonotype turned up a few times. Written as DNA, the CDR3 is TGCGCCAGCAGCCAAGATTGGCCGGGGGCGGTTGGGGCCAACGTCCTGACTTTC. As protein: CASSQDWPGAVGANVLTF. This chain connects TRBV4-3 to TRBJ2-6; tentatively, D is TRBD1 or TRBD2 (6 bases each). V lost 0 bases and J lost 3, with 15 bases in between. This CDR3 is 18 amino acids long. The germline V gene encodes CDR1 LGHNA and CDR2 YSLEER.

The chain links TRBV7-9 to TRBJ2-3; tentatively, D is TRBD1 (6 bases). Germline lookup yields CDR1 SEHNR and CDR2 FQNEAQ (reference sequence). CDR3 length: 17 amino acids. The ends were cut back, 3 bases at V and 0 bases at J, with 16 bases in the middle. The CDR3 region is CASSLGWGTTSTDTQYF. The DNA for the CDR3 is TGTGCCAGCAGCTTGGGTTGGGGGACAACTAGCACAGATACGCAGTATTTT.

In its sample, this clonotype was seen a few times. The J gene is TRBJ2-1, the V gene TRBV12-3 or TRBV12-4; maybe TRBD1 (5 bases). Trimming pared 8 bases from V and 0 bases from J, leaving 11 bases between. The CDR3 is made up of 14 amino acids. DNA of the CDR3: TGTGCCAGCGTGGGGCAGAGCTCCTACAATGAGCAGTTCTTC. Translated: CASVGQSSYNEQFF.

This chain links TRBV5-1 with TRBJ2-1; 10 bases line up with TRBD2. The trim removed 3 bases at V and 2 bases at J, leaving 5 bases unmatched. Per the germline V gene, CDR1 is SGHRS and CDR2 is YFSETQ. The length of the CDR3 is 16 residues. The CDR3 protein is CASSSITSGAYNEQFF. CDR3 DNA sequence: TGCGCCAGCAGCTCTATCACTAGCGGGGCCTACAATGAGCAGTTCTTC.

In this sample, this clonotype turned up a few times. The V gene is TRBV14, the J gene TRBJ2-4; D gene ambiguous. Per the germline V gene, CDR1 is SGHDN and CDR2 is FVKESK. The ends were cut back, 0 bases at V and 6 bases at J, with 6 bases in the middle. The CDR3 has 13 amino acids. The CDR3 sequence: CASSQDAGNIQYF. CDR3 DNA sequence: TGTGCCAGCAGCCAAGATGCAGGAAACATTCAGTACTTC. Supplemented by reference TRBV14 and TRBJ2-4, the full variable domain reads EAGVTQFPSHSVIEKGQTVTLRCDPISGHDNLYWYRRVMGKEIKFLLHFVKESKQDESGMPNNRFLAERTGGTYSTLKVQPAELEDSGVYFCASSQDAGNIQYFGAGTRLSVL.

This clonotype was picked up a small number of times. The V gene is TRBV4-3, the J gene TRBJ2-1; D possibly corresponds to TRBD2 (7 bases). The CDR3 loop spans 17 amino acids. CDR1 LGHNA and CDR2 YSLEER come from the germline V gene. The V end was cut by 1 base, the J end by 2 bases, with 15 bases between. DNA for the CDR3: TGCGCCAGCAGCCAAGCCGGGGGGCGGGACCCCTACAATGAGCAGTTCTTC. It is translated as CASSQAGGRDPYNEQFF.

This clonotype showed up just a few times. The V gene is TRBV20-1, the J gene TRBJ2-3; TRBD2 agrees at 11 bases. Germline CDR1 reads DFQATT; CDR2 reads SNEGSKA (reference sequence). This CDR3 has 16 residues. Unmatched junction bases numbered 12, after V lost 5 bases and J lost 5 bases. CDR3 sequence reads: CSAQRLAGGRVDTQYF. CDR3 coding DNA: TGCAGTGCTCAGAGGCTAGCGGGAGGCCGGGTAGATACGCAGTATTTT.

This rearrangement joins TRBV20-1 to TRBJ2-1, with 7 nucleotides matching TRBD2. The germline V gene encodes CDR1 DFQATT and CDR2 SNEGSKA (reference sequence). Unmatched junction bases numbered 6, after V lost 4 bases and J lost 0 bases. The CDR3 spans 15 residues. CDR3 sequence: CSAIRGSSSYNEQFF. The CDR3, as DNA: TGCAGTGCTATCCGCGGGAGTAGCTCCTACAATGAGCAGTTCTTC.

This clonotype has a handful of counts. This chain connects TRBV2 to TRBJ1-5; 7 bases are shared with TRBD1. The V and J ends lost 6 bases and 7 bases, in that order; junction bases with no gene match: 9. This CDR3 has 14 amino acids. The germline gives CDR1 SNHLY, CDR2 FYNNEI. This chain's CDR3 is CASSHRQGEQPQHF. The CDR3 DNA is TGTGCCAGCAGCCACAGACAGGGTGAACAGCCCCAGCATTTT.

This chain links TRBV7-3 with TRBJ2-1; 12 nucleotides agree with TRBD1. Germline CDR1 is SGHTA and CDR2 is FQGTGA. The junction had 4 bases not matched to a gene; V was cut back by 4 bases and J by 9 bases. The CDR3 loop spans 14 amino acids. The CDR3 sequence is CASSSGQGAFEQFF. DNA for the CDR3: TGTGCCAGCAGCTCGGGACAGGGGGCGTTTGAGCAGTTCTTC. Variable domain in full (rest from reference TRBV7-3 and TRBJ2-1): GAGVSQTPSNKVTEKGKYVELRCDPISGHTALYWYRQSLGQGPEFLIYFQGTGAADDSGLPNDRFFAVRPEGSVSTLKIQRTERGDSAVYLCASSSGQGAFEQFFGPGTRLTVL.

This clonotype was observed many times. This chain links TRBV5-1 with TRBJ2-3; 7 bases agree with TRBD2. V shed 2 bases, J shed 0 bases, and the junction held 6 bases outside the gene matches. CDR1 is SGHRS and CDR2 is YFSETQ in the germline V gene. The CDR3 sequence is 16 residues long. The CDR3 sequence is CASSLKRGSSTDTQYF. CDR3 nucleotides: TGCGCCAGCAGCTTAAAGCGGGGCTCTAGCACAGATACGCAGTATTTT.

The V and J genes are TRBV3-1 and TRBJ2-5, with TRBD2 matching 15 bases. CDR1 and CDR2 from the germline V gene are LGHDT and YNNKEL (reference sequence). V gave up 4 bases and J gave up 1 base; unmatched junction bases: 10. The CDR3 contains 19 residues. The CDR3 reads CASSRGLAGGLGVQETQYF. The CDR3 DNA sequence: TGTGCCAGCAGCCGGGGACTAGCGGGAGGTCTCGGGGTCCAAGAGACCCAGTACTTC.